Sequencing of this TCR beta chain was carried out in a study of cytomegalovirus exposure and HLA in healthy donors. The study, taken as a whole, reports: Analyses of presence and absence presupposed an approximately uniform sequencing depth across donors. The investigators catalogued 160 or so TCR beta chains as cytomegalovirus-associated.

Participants comprised healthy donors of bone marrow. A multiplex PCR was run with 60 Vbeta primers and 13 Jbeta primers. Source study methods: A follow-up analysis tallied around 80 million unique TCR beta chains, roughly 11 million shared. Sequencing used immunoSEQ multiplex PCR; TCRdb keeps in-frame clones, though not all of them. For V, J and clone size, that table is used; D and trimming come from the DNA. Of some 100,000 clones in the sample, around 76% were seen once. This CDR3 contains 17 residues. The junction had 11 bases not matched to a gene; V was cut back by 3 bases and J by 4 bases. The germline V gene has CDR1 MNHEY and CDR2 SMNVEV (reference sequence). Of note for this clone: Its antigen is currently unknown.

The chain joins TRBV27 to TRBJ2-3; 9 bases map to TRBD2. This clonotype was sampled from a woman aged 45 to 65 in good health and CMV-seropositive. Sequencing was done on a sample of PBMCs. The CDR3 spells CASSFGRGLALSDTQYF. CDR3 DNA sequence: TGTGCCAGCAGTTTCGGCAGAGGACTAGCGTTGTCAGATACGCAGTATTTT.